The 22 T cell receptor beta chains below all came from one sample that was sequenced in a study of T cell responses to AZD1222 COVID-19 vaccine (dated by TCRdb to the early 2020s). The protocol used for the library was the immunoSEQ multiplex PCR assay. Held by TCRdb, this immuneACCESS table contains in-frame sequences only and omits some clones. Under half of the omission traces to an unresolved V gene where checked; the cause of the rest is unknown. The sample table holds approximately 130,000 clones, of which 88% were seen once. The ten biggest clones cover roughly 6.1% of the sample. The meaning of the sample's time point label: about 28 days (+/-7) after the second vaccine dose. The input for sequencing was peripheral blood, taken 28 days after the second AZD1222 dose. The receptors come from an adult who received the AZD1222 COVID-19 vaccine.

The rearrangement uses TRBV5-1 and TRBJ2-7; 7 bases are shared with TRBD2. From germline, CDR1 is SGHRS and CDR2 YFSETQ. Unmatched junction bases numbered 6, after V lost 0 bases and J lost 3 bases. CDR3 length: 15 residues. CDR3 sequence (DNA): TGCGCCAGCAGCTTGGGGGGCGGGGGAAACTACGAGCAGTACTTC. Translated, it gives CASSLGGGGNYEQYF.

The gene calls are TRBV5-1 and TRBJ1-6; D is unresolved. The CDR3 has 14 residues. Germline assignment: CDR1 SGHRS and CDR2 YFSETQ. Trimming took 2 bases from V and 8 from J, leaving 11 bases between them. CDR3 residues: CASSLDGGDSPLHF. The CDR3 region has the DNA TGCGCCAGCAGCTTAGACGGCGGGGATTCACCCCTCCACTTT. The full variable domain, rest sourced from reference TRBV5-1 and TRBJ1-6, is KAGVTQTPRYLIKTRGQQVTLSCSPISGHRSVSWYQQTPGQGLQFLFEYFSETQRNKGNFPGRFSGRQFSNSRSEMNVSTLELGDSALYLCASSLDGGDSPLHFGNGTRLTVT.

The V and J genes are TRBV11-3 and TRBJ1-5, with a possible D match to TRBD1 (6 bases). Germline lookup yields CDR1 SGHNT and CDR2 YENEEA. V shed 2 bases and J shed 4 bases, with 9 bases lying between them. The CDR3 totals 14 residues. The CDR3 coding sequence is TGTGCCAGCAGCTTATGGGGGGCGAATCAGCCCCAGCATTTT. Translation: CASSLWGANQPQHF.

This clone was recorded a few times. The rearrangement links TRBV3-1 (or the pseudogene TRBV3-2) to TRBJ2-5; D ambiguous. Per germline, CDR1 LGHDT and CDR2 YNNKEL (reference sequence). The V end lost 0 bases, the J end lost 4 bases, and 3 bases lay between the germline ends. This CDR3 is built from 12 residues. CDR3 DNA sequence: TGTGCCAGCAGCCAAGATTTAGAGACCCAGTACTTC. It encodes CASSQDLETQYF.

J is TRBJ1-4 and V is TRBV18, with D possibly TRBD1 on 6 matching bases. V lost 6 bases and J lost 2, with 16 bases in between. Per the germline V gene, CDR1 is KGHSH and CDR2 is LQKENI. The CDR3 spans 16 residues. Here the CDR3 DNA reads TGTGCCAGCTCCCTAGGCACAGGGTCTACTAATGAAAAACTGTTTTTT. Translation: CASSLGTGSTNEKLFF.

The V and J genes are TRBV7-2 and TRBJ2-5, with 9 nucleotides matching TRBD2. Trimming removed 5 bases from V and 5 bases from J; junction bases left unmatched: 6. The CDR3 spans 14 residues. CDR1 and CDR2 from the germline V gene are SGHTA and FQGNSA. DNA of the CDR3: TGTGCCAGCAGCCATAGCGGGAGTACGGAGACCCAGTACTTC. Translating gives CASSHSGSTETQYF.

J is TRBJ1-6 and V is TRBV5-4; 9 positions agree with TRBD1. V lost 4 bases and J lost 7; bases outside the gene matches: 9. The CDR3 consists of 16 residues. The germline gives CDR1 SGHNT, CDR2 YYREEE (reference sequence). Written as DNA, the CDR3 is TGTGCCAGCAGCCCCCCGGGACAGGGAAGGAATTCACCCCTCCACTTT. Amino acid sequence: CASSPPGQGRNSPLHF.

V is TRBV12-3 or TRBV12-4 and J is TRBJ2-1; D remains unclear. The V end lost 7 bases, the J end lost 8 bases, and 9 bases lay between the germline ends. This CDR3 contains 11 residues. The DNA of the CDR3 is TGTGCCAGCACCCAAGGGTATGAGCAGTTCTTC. Translation: CASTQGYEQFF.

The rearrangement uses TRBV5-8 and TRBJ1-3; no reliable D call. There are 15 residues in the CDR3. V was shortened by 0 bases and J by 4 bases, with 11 bases between the two germline ends. CDR1 is SGHTS and CDR2 is YDEGEE in the germline V gene. The CDR3 coding sequence is TGTGCCAGCAGCTTGGGTCGCACCTTGGGAAACACCATATATTTT. It is translated as CASSLGRTLGNTIYF.

The genes are TRBV3-1 (or the pseudogene TRBV3-2) and TRBJ1-5; 7 nucleotides line up with TRBD1. J gave up 5 bases and V 0 bases, and 7 bases lay outside the gene matches. The CDR3 consists of 16 residues. Per germline, CDR1 LGHDT and CDR2 YNNKEL (reference sequence). CDR3 sequence (DNA): TGTGCCAGCAGCCAAGACCGGGACAGACGATATCAGCCCCAGCATTTT. As protein: CASSQDRDRRYQPQHF.

The rearrangement joins TRBV19 to TRBJ1-5; D remains unclear. V gave up 3 bases and J gave up 2 bases, with 8 bases separating them. The CDR3 loop spans 14 amino acids. Germline CDR1 LNHDA, CDR2 SQIVND (reference sequence). The CDR3 protein is CASSINGGNQPQHF. CDR3 DNA: TGTGCCAGTAGTATTAACGGGGGCAATCAGCCCCAGCATTTT. Based on the CDR3 plus reference TRBV19 and TRBJ1-5, the full variable domain is DGGITQSPKYLFRKEGQNVTLSCEQNLNHDAMYWYRQDPGQGLRLIYYSQIVNDFQKGDIAEGYSVSREKKESFPLTVTSAQKNPTAFYLCASSINGGNQPQHFGDGTRLSIL.

The genes are TRBV2 and TRBJ1-1; the D is unclear. The V and J ends lost 4 bases and 0 bases respectively, with 9 bases between them. In germline, CDR1 is SNHLY, CDR2 FYNNEI. CDR3 length equals 14 residues. CDR3 residues: CASSGSRMNTEAFF. The CDR3 DNA is TGTGCCAGCAGTGGTTCCCGAATGAACACTGAAGCTTTCTTT.

The V gene is TRBV14, the J gene TRBJ2-3; 8 nucleotides match TRBD2. This CDR3 is built from 16 residues. Germline lookup yields CDR1 SGHDN and CDR2 FVKESK. Trimming took 3 bases from V and 2 from J; bases not matched to a gene: 7. As DNA, the CDR3 is TGTGCCAGCAGCCAGGGTAGCGGGGCAATCACAGATACGCAGTATTTT. Encoded protein: CASSQGSGAITDTQYF.

The V call is TRBV5-1, the J call TRBJ2-7; TRBD1 or TRBD2 may be the D gene (5 bases each). V was pared by 2 bases and J by 1 base, with 10 bases between. Germline lookup yields CDR1 SGHRS and CDR2 YFSETQ. The CDR3 is 14 amino acids. As DNA, the CDR3 is TGCGCCAGCAGCTTCTGGGGCGGGTCCTACGAGCAGTACTTC. It specifies CASSFWGGSYEQYF.

This clone was counted between two and nine times. J is TRBJ1-4 and V is TRBV19, with 9 bases matching TRBD1. Germline loops: CDR1 LNHDA, CDR2 SQIVND (reference sequence). Trimming at V came to 9 bases and at J to 1 base, leaving 18 bases not matched to a gene. CDR3 length: 19 amino acids. This CDR3 is CARLGTGKGREETNEKLFF. In nucleotides, the CDR3 is TGTGCCAGACTCGGGACAGGGAAAGGAAGGGAGGAAACTAATGAAAAACTGTTTTTT.

V is TRBV25-1 and J is TRBJ2-2, with D perhaps matching TRBD1 (5 bases). Trimming removed 3 bases at V and 3 bases at J, with 11 bases between. The CDR3 extends over 15 amino acids. From germline, CDR1 is MGHDK and CDR2 SYGVNS. DNA for the CDR3: TGTGCCAGCAGTGACGGGCAGGGTTACACCGGGGAGCTGTTTTTT. Translating gives CASSDGQGYTGELFF.

The rearrangement uses TRBV5-1 and TRBJ2-4, with TRBD2 matching 7 bases. CDR3 length: 16 amino acids. With 3 bases clipped from V and 12 bases from J, the junction kept 18 bases outside the gene matches. The germline CDR1 and CDR2 sequences are SGHRS and YFSETQ. Here the CDR3 reads CASSSNPGTPREGQYF. DNA for the CDR3: TGCGCCAGCAGCTCGAACCCCGGGACCCCGAGGGAGGGTCAGTACTTC.

This clone was seen only a few times. J is TRBJ1-2 and V is TRBV9; D possibly corresponds to TRBD1 (6 bases). The V gene lost 4 bases and the J gene lost 8 bases, with 21 bases spanning the gap. This CDR3 is 15 amino acids long. The germline gives CDR1 SGDLS, CDR2 YYNGEE. The CDR3 nucleotides read TGTGCCAGCAGCTCACCGGACAGTTTTATTGGAGGCTACACCTTC. Protein: CASSSPDSFIGGYTF.

The chain has TRBV18 and TRBJ2-7; D not certain. The CDR3 consists of 12 residues. V gave up 4 bases and J gave up 5 bases, with 9 bases separating them. Germline loops: CDR1 KGHSH, CDR2 LQKENI. CDR3 in amino acids: CASSRPPHEQYF. The CDR3 region has the DNA TGTGCCAGCTCACGACCCCCCCACGAGCAGTACTTC.

V is TRBV9 and J is TRBJ2-1; no definite D call. The germline CDR1 and CDR2 sequences are SGDLS and YYNGEE. The CDR3 is made up of 12 amino acids. Deletions cut 4 bases from V and 8 bases from J, with 10 bases between. The CDR3 coding sequence is TGTGCCAGCAGCCCCGGTATAGATGAGCAGTTCTTC. This gives the protein CASSPGIDEQFF.

V is TRBV6-4 and J is TRBJ2-1; the D gene is possibly TRBD2 (6 bases). Trimming took 7 bases from V and 3 from J, leaving 19 bases between them. Germline assignment: CDR1 MRHNA and CDR2 SNTAGT. This CDR3 region has 16 residues. The DNA for the CDR3 is TGTGCCAGCATTGCTCCGACTAGTTCCAACTACAATGAGCAGTTCTTC. This sequence encodes CASIAPTSSNYNEQFF.

The gene calls are TRBV5-1 and TRBJ1-5; TRBD1 might be the D (6 bases). This CDR3 comprises 16 residues. The V gene lost 0 bases and the J gene lost 7 bases, with 17 bases spanning the gap. In germline, CDR1 is SGHRS, CDR2 YFSETQ. The DNA of the CDR3 is TGCGCCAGCAGCTTGGCCCCGGGGGCGCTTGGGCAGCCCCAGCATTTT. This sequence encodes CASSLAPGALGQPQHF.